Shown below are 21 T cell receptor beta chains from a single sample sequenced in a study of long-term antiretroviral therapy in people with HIV. The immunoSEQ assay was v3.0, run at survey level. Profiled with immunoSEQ multiplex PCR; TCRdb holds only in-frame clones, not every one. This sample yields 15,000 or so clones, of which approximately 80% are seen a single time; approximately 20% belongs to the top ten. Sequencing used unsorted PBMCs, obtained 0.5 years before starting antiretroviral therapy. The receptor source for this set is a woman aged 40 to 55 with HIV.

The chain joins TRBV5-1 to TRBJ1-1; a possible D gene is TRBD1 (5 bases). V lost 3 bases, J lost 1 base, and 19 bases lay in between. This CDR3 has 17 amino acids. Per the germline V gene, CDR1 is SGHRS and CDR2 is YFSETQ. The CDR3: CASSSGGALRPNTEAFF. DNA for the CDR3: TGCGCCAGCAGCTCTGGAGGGGCCCTTAGGCCGAACACTGAAGCTTTCTTT. Drawing the rest from reference TRBV5-1 and TRBJ1-1, the complete variable domain is KAGVTQTPRYLIKTRGQQVTLSCSPISGHRSVSWYQQTPGQGLQFLFEYFSETQRNKGNFPGRFSGRQFSNSRSEMNVSTLELGDSALYLCASSSGGALRPNTEAFFGQGTRLTVV.

The chain couples TRBV6-6 to TRBJ2-1; tentatively, D is TRBD2 (6 bases). There are 14 residues in the CDR3. Trimming shortened V by 10 bases and J by 6 bases, and 19 bases separated the two germline ends. Germline V lookup: CDR1 MNHNY, CDR2 SVGAGI (reference sequence). The CDR3 nucleotides are TGTGCCATCTCATGGGGAATCGGGGGCAATGAGCAGTTCTTC. It yields the protein CAISWGIGGNEQFF.

The V and J genes are TRBV7-2 and TRBJ1-2; D ambiguous. In germline, CDR1 is SGHTA, CDR2 FQGNSA. The germline V and J ends were trimmed by 3 bases and 6 bases, with 8 bases remaining between them. The CDR3 sequence is 12 residues long. CDR3 region: CASSFNGDGYTF. DNA for the CDR3: TGTGCCAGCAGCTTTAATGGGGATGGCTACACCTTC.

J is TRBJ2-2 and V is TRBV5-4, with D uncertain. Germline CDR1 reads SGHNT; CDR2 reads YYREEE (reference sequence). V was clipped by 4 bases and J by 2 bases, with 6 bases between them. The CDR3 spans 13 residues. The CDR3 DNA reads TGTGCCAGCAGCCAATCCAACACCGGGGAGCTGTTTTTT. It specifies CASSQSNTGELFF.

V is TRBV19 and J is TRBJ2-7; the D gene is possibly TRBD2 (5 bases). V was pared by 3 bases and J by 2 bases, with 17 bases between. The CDR3 has 16 amino acids. In germline, CDR1 is LNHDA, CDR2 SQIVND (reference sequence). CDR3 protein: CASSIDGSQRAYEQYF. In DNA form, the CDR3 reads TGTGCCAGTAGTATCGATGGTAGTCAGAGGGCCTACGAGCAGTACTTC.

This chain uses TRBV11-3 with TRBJ2-7; 11 bases agree with TRBD1. Germline CDR1 is SGHNT and CDR2 is YENEEA. Trimming took 4 bases from V and 3 from J; bases not matched to a gene: 5. The CDR3 is made up of 15 amino acids. The CDR3 sequence is CASSSPGQGVYEQYF. Written as DNA, the CDR3 is TGTGCCAGCAGCTCGCCGGGACAGGGGGTCTACGAGCAGTACTTC.

The chain joins TRBV18 to TRBJ2-5; D perhaps matches TRBD1 (5 bases). Trimming took 5 bases from V and 5 from J, leaving 12 bases between them. Germline CDR1 reads KGHSH; CDR2 reads LQKENI. The CDR3 is made up of 13 amino acids. CDR3 DNA: TGTGCCAGCTCAAGAGCCAAGGGGGAGACCCAGTACTTC. As protein: CASSRAKGETQYF.

The rearrangement links TRBV5-1 to TRBJ2-5, with 8 positions matching TRBD2. The V and J ends lost 0 bases and 4 bases, in that order; junction bases with no gene match: 5. The CDR3 consists of 15 residues. Germline V gene lookup returns CDR1 SGHRS and CDR2 YFSETQ. The CDR3 DNA follows: TGCGCCAGCAGCTTGGCCGGGGGGGCTGGAGAGACCCAGTACTTC. It is translated as CASSLAGGAGETQYF.

The table lists this clone with a few counts. The germline gene is not matched at one end of the junction; a read error may be the cause. The chain links TRBV5-1 to TRBJ1-2; D is unresolved. Germline V lookup: CDR1 SGHRS, CDR2 YFSETQ. This CDR3 region has 13 residues. The CDR3, as DNA: TGTGCCAGCAGCCCCACCGAGTACTATGGCTACACCTTC. It encodes CASSPTEYYGYTF.

This chain uses TRBV6-5 with TRBJ2-7; perhaps TRBD2 as D (7 bases). CDR3 length equals 15 residues. The V end lost 7 bases, the J end lost 0 bases, and 16 bases lay between the germline ends. Germline-derived CDR1 and CDR2 are MNHEY and SVGAGI. The CDR3 sequence is CASTLRGGTSYEQYF. CDR3 DNA: TGTGCCAGCACCCTGAGGGGGGGAACCTCCTACGAGCAGTACTTC.

The chain links TRBV6-5 to TRBJ2-7; D is unresolved. The CDR3 length is 12 residues. Germline V gives CDR1 MNHEY, CDR2 SVGAGI. V shed 6 bases and J shed 3 bases, with 9 bases lying between them. Here the CDR3 DNA reads TGTGCCAGCAGAGACCTTTTCTACGAGCAGTACTTC. Translation: CASRDLFYEQYF.

This chain connects TRBV5-1 to TRBJ2-2, with 14 bases lining up with TRBD2. Germline lookup yields CDR1 SGHRS and CDR2 YFSETQ. V lost 7 bases to trimming and J lost 0 bases; unmatched junction nucleotides: 8. The CDR3 sequence is 18 residues long. The chain's CDR3 is CASRLAGGFGTNTGELFF. As DNA, the CDR3 is TGCGCCAGCCGACTAGCGGGAGGGTTTGGAACGAACACCGGGGAGCTGTTTTTT.

The rearrangement uses TRBV18 and TRBJ1-5; D may be TRBD1 (5 bases). Germline V gene sequence: CDR1 KGHSH, CDR2 LQKENI. This CDR3 has 16 residues. V was clipped by 3 bases and J by 2 bases, with 14 bases between them. The CDR3 is CASSPIHRSGNQPQHF. CDR3 in DNA: TGTGCCAGCTCACCGATTCACAGGTCTGGCAATCAGCCCCAGCATTTT.

J is TRBJ2-5 and V is TRBV6-5; perhaps TRBD1 as D (5 bases). The V and J ends lost 6 bases and 3 bases respectively, with 14 bases between them. CDR1 is MNHEY and CDR2 is SVGAGI in the germline V gene. This CDR3 region has 14 residues. The DNA for the CDR3 is TGTGCCAGCAGACGATCAGGGTGGGAAGAGACCCAGTACTTC. This translates into CASRRSGWEETQYF.

J is TRBJ2-7 and V is TRBV30, with 11 nucleotides matching TRBD1. Germline V gene data show CDR1 as GTSNPN and CDR2 as SVGIG (reference sequence). The CDR3 loop spans 15 amino acids. Trimming took 3 bases from V and 4 from J; bases not matched to a gene: 8. The CDR3 loop is CAWSLYGQGAYEQYF. In DNA, the CDR3 is TGTGCCTGGAGCCTTTATGGACAGGGGGCTTACGAGCAGTACTTC.

This clone occurred a few times. This rearrangement joins TRBV19 to TRBJ2-7, with 10 nucleotides matching TRBD1. The CDR3 is 14 residues long. Germline V gives CDR1 LNHDA, CDR2 SQIVND (reference sequence). V was pared by 4 bases and J by 5 bases, with 5 bases of the junction left unmatched. The CDR3 reads CASSTGTGENEQYF. Here the CDR3 DNA reads TGTGCCAGTAGTACCGGGACAGGGGAAAACGAGCAGTACTTC.

This clone was detected only a few times. The chain carries TRBV19 and TRBJ1-4, with 7 bases that match TRBD1. The V segment lost 7 bases and the J segment 0 bases; nucleotides outside the gene matches: 11. Germline V gene data show CDR1 as LNHDA and CDR2 as SQIVND (reference sequence). This CDR3 contains 17 residues. This CDR3 reads CASNGRWQGATNEKLFF. The CDR3 DNA follows: TGTGCCAGTAATGGACGGTGGCAGGGGGCAACTAATGAAAAACTGTTTTTT.

A few counts support this clone. This chain joins TRBV7-9 and TRBJ2-5; 13 bases fit TRBD2. Germline values: CDR1 SEHNR, CDR2 FQNEAQ (reference sequence). J lost 4 bases, V lost 5 bases, and 7 bases had no gene match. The CDR3 sequence is 16 residues long. The CDR3 DNA reads TGTGCCAGCAGCCCCAGACTAGCGGGGGGCCCAGAGACCCAGTACTTC. The encoded protein is CASSPRLAGGPETQYF.

The J gene is TRBJ1-5, the V gene TRBV25-1; possible D gene TRBD1, 6 bases. Germline V gives CDR1 MGHDK, CDR2 SYGVNS. CDR3 length: 14 residues. Trimming removed 6 bases at V and 7 bases at J, with 16 bases between. This chain's CDR3 is CASSRRGQYQPQHF. The CDR3 coding sequence is TGTGCCAGCAGCCGCCGGGGGCAGTACCAGCCCCAGCATTTT.

J is TRBJ1-1 and V is TRBV9, with D perhaps TRBD1 (5 bases). CDR1 SGDLS and CDR2 YYNGEE come from the germline V gene. The CDR3 totals 14 residues. Deletions cut 0 bases from V and 6 bases from J, with 12 bases between. The CDR3 loop is CASSVAAGWAEAFF. CDR3 bases: TGTGCCAGCAGCGTAGCTGCAGGGTGGGCTGAAGCTTTCTTT.

CDR3 residues: CASRGQTNTGELFF. The CDR3 DNA follows: TGTGCCAGCAGGGGACAGACAAACACCGGGGAGCTGTTTTTT. J is TRBJ2-2 and V is TRBV9; 7 bases line up with TRBD1. CDR3 length: 14 amino acids. Losses at the gene ends were 5 bases for V and 2 bases for J; bases not matched to a gene: 3. Germline values: CDR1 SGDLS, CDR2 YYNGEE.